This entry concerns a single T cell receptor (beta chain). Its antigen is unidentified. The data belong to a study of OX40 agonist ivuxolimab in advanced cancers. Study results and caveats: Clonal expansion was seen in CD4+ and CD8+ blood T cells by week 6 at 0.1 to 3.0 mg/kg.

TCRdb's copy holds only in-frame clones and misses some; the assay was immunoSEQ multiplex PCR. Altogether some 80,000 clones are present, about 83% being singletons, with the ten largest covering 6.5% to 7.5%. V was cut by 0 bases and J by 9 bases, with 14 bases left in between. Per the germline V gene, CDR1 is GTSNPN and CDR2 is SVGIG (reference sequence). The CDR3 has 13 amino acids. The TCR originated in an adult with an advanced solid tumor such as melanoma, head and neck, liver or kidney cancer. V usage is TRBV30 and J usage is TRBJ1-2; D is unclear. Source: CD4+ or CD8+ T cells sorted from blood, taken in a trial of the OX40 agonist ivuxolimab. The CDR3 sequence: CAWSVREGPRYTF. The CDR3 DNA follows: TGTGCCTGGAGTGTACGAGAGGGTCCGCGCTACACCTTC.